These T cell receptor beta chains were read from a single sample in a study of molecular identifiers for immune sequencing clone quantification. TCRdb used MiXCR to reprocess the PCR reads, holding one entry per CDR3 protein. Of 600,000 to 650,000 distinct CDR3 sequences in the sample, about 20% were seen once. What was sequenced was naive CD8+ T cells from blood, with Jurkat cell RNA spiked in. These receptors all come from a human donor in good health. Some libraries in this study had Jurkat cell RNA spiked in. The CDR3 runs from the conserved cysteine through the conserved F or W. The D gene is left open where the match is weak. Clone size is not always given. Where it is, it says once, few, many or a class for expanded clones.

CDR3 protein: CASSQDAGQGTTGELFF
CDR3 DNA: TGCGCCAGCAGCCAAGACGCCGGGCAGGGTACCACCGGGGAGCTGTTTTTT
V gene: TRBV4-1
D gene: NA
clone size: few
CDR3 length: 17
J gene: TRBJ2-2

CDR3 protein: CATSRDLRGMGYEQYF
CDR3 DNA: TGTGCCACCAGCAGAGATTTAAGGGGGATGGGGTACGAGCAGTACTTC
V gene: TRBV15
D gene: NA
clone size: NA
CDR3 length: 16
J gene: TRBJ2-7

CDR3 protein: CASSLDRVSSGANVLTF
CDR3 DNA: TGCGCCAGCAGTTTGGACAGGGTTAGCTCTGGGGCCAACGTCCTGACTTTC
V gene: TRBV4-3
D gene: TRBD1
clone size: many
CDR3 length: 17
J gene: TRBJ2-6

CDR3 protein: CASSSSNEAFF
CDR3 DNA: TGTGCCAGCAGTTCCTCCAATGAAGCTTTCTTT
V gene: TRBV28
D gene: NA
clone size: many
CDR3 length: 11
J gene: TRBJ1-1

CDR3 protein: CASSQQVNTEAFF
CDR3 DNA: TGTGCCAGCAGTCAACAGGTGAACACTGAAGCTTTCTTT
V gene: TRBV3-1
D gene: NA
clone size: many
CDR3 length: 13
J gene: TRBJ1-1

CDR3 protein: CASSLAGTSEQFF
CDR3 DNA: TGTGCCAGCAGCTTAGCAGGTACTAGTGAGCAGTTCTTC
V gene: TRBV7-9
D gene: NA
clone size: once
CDR3 length: 13
J gene: TRBJ2-1

CDR3 protein: CASAGGENQPQHF
CDR3 DNA: TGTGCCAGTGCGGGGGGCGAAAATCAGCCCCAGCATTTT
V gene: TRBV27
D gene: NA
clone size: few
CDR3 length: 13
J gene: TRBJ1-5

CDR3 protein: CASSLETGLSYEQYF
CDR3 DNA: TGTGCCAGCAGCTTAGAAACAGGTCTCTCCTACGAGCAGTACTTC
V gene: TRBV7-8
D gene: NA
clone size: NA
CDR3 length: 15
J gene: TRBJ2-7

CDR3 protein: CSASDLGYEQYF
CDR3 DNA: TGCAGTGCCTCGGACCTCGGCTACGAGCAGTACTTC
V gene: TRBV20-1
D gene: NA
clone size: many
CDR3 length: 12
J gene: TRBJ2-7

CDR3 protein: CASSTSNSGASYEQYF
CDR3 DNA: TGCGCCAGCAGCACTAGCAATAGCGGAGCTAGTTACGAGCAGTACTTC
V gene: TRBV4-1
D gene: NA
clone size: many
CDR3 length: 16
J gene: TRBJ2-7

CDR3 protein: CAWSPTGSPPHF
CDR3 DNA: TGTGCCTGGAGTCCCACCGGCTCACCCCCCCACTTT
V gene: TRBV30
D gene: NA
clone size: NA
CDR3 length: 12
J gene: TRBJ1-6

CDR3 protein: CASSQGIRTGYPEAFF
CDR3 DNA: TGTGCCAGCAGCCAAGGCATCAGGACCGGATATCCTGAAGCTTTCTTT
V gene: TRBV14
D gene: NA
clone size: many
CDR3 length: 16
J gene: TRBJ1-1

CDR3 protein: CASSIPPHTQPQHF
CDR3 DNA: TGTGCCAGTAGTATACCACCTCACACCCAGCCCCAGCATTTT
V gene: TRBV19
D gene: NA
clone size: NA
CDR3 length: 14
J gene: TRBJ1-5

CDR3 protein: CASSPDRPYNEQFF
CDR3 DNA: TGTGCCAGCAGCCCAGACAGGCCCTACAATGAGCAGTTCTTC
V gene: TRBV28
D gene: NA
clone size: many
CDR3 length: 14
J gene: TRBJ2-1

CDR3 protein: CAWSITNRGRFGYTF
CDR3 DNA: TGTGCCTGGAGTATCACGAACAGGGGGCGATTTGGCTACACCTTC
V gene: TRBV30
D gene: TRBD1
clone size: many
CDR3 length: 15
J gene: TRBJ1-2

CDR3 protein: CASSLDYLWGTSGSYEQYF
CDR3 DNA: TGTGCCAGCAGCTTAGATTATCTCTGGGGGACTAGCGGTTCCTACGAGCAGTACTTC
V gene: TRBV11-2
D gene: TRBD2
clone size: NA
CDR3 length: 19
J gene: TRBJ2-7

CDR3 protein: CASSLGGVTEPQHF
CDR3 DNA: TGTGCCAGCAGTTTAGGAGGGGTCACGGAGCCCCAGCATTTT
V gene: TRBV27
D gene: NA
clone size: few
CDR3 length: 14
J gene: TRBJ1-5

CDR3 protein: CSVEAGGVYGYTF
CDR3 DNA: TGCAGCGTTGAAGCAGGGGGAGTCTATGGCTACACCTTC
V gene: TRBV29-1
D gene: TRBD1
clone size: few
CDR3 length: 13
J gene: TRBJ1-2

CDR3 protein: CASSLDPTPGQGPYEQYF
CDR3 DNA: TGTGCCAGCAGCTTAGACCCTACACCGGGACAGGGTCCCTACGAGCAGTACTTC
V gene: TRBV7-6
D gene: TRBD1
clone size: many
CDR3 length: 18
J gene: TRBJ2-7

CDR3 protein: CASTVRADSNQPQHF
CDR3 DNA: TGTGCCAGCACCGTTCGGGCAGATAGCAATCAGCCCCAGCATTTT
V gene: TRBV6-1
D gene: NA
clone size: many
CDR3 length: 15
J gene: TRBJ1-5

CDR3 protein: CASSTVLAGGAADTDTQYF
CDR3 DNA: TGTGCCAGTAGTACAGTCCTAGCGGGAGGGGCAGCGGACACAGATACGCAGTATTTT
V gene: TRBV19
D gene: TRBD2
clone size: few
CDR3 length: 19
J gene: TRBJ2-3

CDR3 protein: CASSPGTAEQFF
CDR3 DNA: TGTGCCAGCAGCCCCGGGACTGCCGAGCAGTTCTTC
V gene: TRBV7-2
D gene: NA
clone size: NA
CDR3 length: 12
J gene: TRBJ2-1

CDR3 protein: CASSPGSGSSYNEQFF
CDR3 DNA: TGTGCCAGCAGCCCAGGTAGCGGGAGCTCCTACAATGAGCAGTTCTTC
V gene: TRBV7-9
D gene: TRBD2
clone size: many
CDR3 length: 16
J gene: TRBJ2-1

CDR3 protein: CASSLRTRGGREDTQYF
CDR3 DNA: TGTGCCAGCAGCTTGAGGACTAGAGGGGGGAGGGAAGATACGCAGTATTTT
V gene: TRBV13
D gene: NA
clone size: NA
CDR3 length: 17
J gene: TRBJ2-3

CDR3 protein: CASSQGRSPLHF
CDR3 DNA: TGCGCCAGCAGCCAAGGCCGGTCACCCCTCCACTTT
V gene: TRBV4-1
D gene: NA
clone size: many
CDR3 length: 12
J gene: TRBJ1-6

CDR3 protein: CSATASANSYNEQFF
CDR3 DNA: TGCAGTGCTACGGCCAGCGCAAACTCCTACAATGAGCAGTTCTTC
V gene: TRBV20-1
D gene: NA
clone size: few
CDR3 length: 15
J gene: TRBJ2-1

CDR3 protein: CASTSGSEKLFF
CDR3 DNA: TGTGCCAGTACATCGGGAAGTGAAAAACTGTTTTTT
V gene: TRBV19
D gene: NA
clone size: many
CDR3 length: 12
J gene: TRBJ1-4

CDR3 protein: CATSDSIGPNTGELFF
CDR3 DNA: TGTGCCACCAGTGATTCTATCGGGCCAAACACCGGGGAGCTGTTTTTT
V gene: TRBV24-1
D gene: NA
clone size: many
CDR3 length: 16
J gene: TRBJ2-2

CDR3 protein: CASSTDRGQETQYF
CDR3 DNA: TGTGCCAGCAGTACAGACAGGGGCCAAGAGACCCAGTACTTC
V gene: TRBV7-9
D gene: TRBD1
clone size: many
CDR3 length: 14
J gene: TRBJ2-5

CDR3 protein: CASTMGGTTEAFF
CDR3 DNA: TGTGCCAGCACAATGGGGGGTACCACTGAAGCTTTCTTT
V gene: TRBV6-2/TRBV6-3
D gene: NA
clone size: many
CDR3 length: 13
J gene: TRBJ1-1

CDR3 protein: CSVWGGLAGNYEQYF
CDR3 DNA: TGCAGCGTCTGGGGAGGACTAGCGGGGAACTACGAGCAGTACTTC
V gene: TRBV29-1
D gene: TRBD2
clone size: many
CDR3 length: 15
J gene: TRBJ2-7

CDR3 protein: CASTPKRLADTQYF
CDR3 DNA: TGTGCCAGCACCCCCAAGAGGCTCGCAGATACGCAGTATTTT
V gene: TRBV28
D gene: NA
clone size: many
CDR3 length: 14
J gene: TRBJ2-3

CDR3 protein: CASSWGRRSNQPQHF
CDR3 DNA: TGTGCCAGTAGTTGGGGGCGGAGGAGCAATCAGCCCCAGCATTTT
V gene: TRBV19
D gene: NA
clone size: many
CDR3 length: 15
J gene: TRBJ1-5

CDR3 protein: CASSLGQGVFYEQYF
CDR3 DNA: TGTGCCAGTAGCTTGGGACAGGGGGTGTTCTACGAGCAGTACTTC
V gene: TRBV19
D gene: TRBD1
clone size: few
CDR3 length: 15
J gene: TRBJ2-7

CDR3 protein: CASGSSGVPAYEQYF
CDR3 DNA: TGTGCCAGCGGATCTAGCGGGGTCCCTGCCTACGAGCAGTACTTC
V gene: TRBV27
D gene: TRBD2
clone size: many
CDR3 length: 15
J gene: TRBJ2-7

CDR3 protein: CASTDWSLEQYF
CDR3 DNA: TGTGCCAGCACCGACTGGAGTCTAGAGCAGTACTTC
V gene: TRBV6-2/TRBV6-3
D gene: NA
clone size: many
CDR3 length: 12
J gene: TRBJ2-7

CDR3 protein: CASSLGPGTTDTQYF
CDR3 DNA: TGTGCCAGCAGTTTAGGCCCAGGGACTACAGATACGCAGTATTTT
V gene: TRBV12-3/TRBV12-4
D gene: NA
clone size: many
CDR3 length: 15
J gene: TRBJ2-3

CDR3 protein: CASSIFGDLFNEQFF
CDR3 DNA: TGTGCCAGTAGTATTTTTGGGGACCTCTTCAATGAGCAGTTCTTC
V gene: TRBV19
D gene: NA
clone size: NA
CDR3 length: 15
J gene: TRBJ2-1

CDR3 protein: CAWIQGGSPLHF
CDR3 DNA: TGTGCCTGGATACAGGGAGGGTCACCCCTCCACTTT
V gene: TRBV30
D gene: NA
clone size: many
CDR3 length: 12
J gene: TRBJ1-6

CDR3 protein: CASSNRVDEQFF
CDR3 DNA: TGTGCCAGCAGCAACAGGGTCGATGAGCAGTTCTTC
V gene: TRBV7-9
D gene: NA
clone size: few
CDR3 length: 12
J gene: TRBJ2-1

CDR3 protein: CATGGADTQYF
CDR3 DNA: TGTGCCACCGGTGGCGCAGATACGCAGTATTTT
V gene: TRBV24-1
D gene: NA
clone size: NA
CDR3 length: 11
J gene: TRBJ2-3

CDR3 protein: CASRSPGTGMGRNQPQHF
CDR3 DNA: TGTGCCAGCAGAAGTCCCGGGACAGGGATGGGGCGCAATCAGCCCCAGCATTTT
V gene: TRBV2
D gene: TRBD1
clone size: NA
CDR3 length: 18
J gene: TRBJ1-5

CDR3 protein: CASSEGWGQETQYF
CDR3 DNA: TGTGCCAGCAGTGAAGGCTGGGGCCAAGAGACCCAGTACTTC
V gene: TRBV2
D gene: NA
clone size: few
CDR3 length: 14
J gene: TRBJ2-5

CDR3 protein: CASSEAGRLAGTDTQYF
CDR3 DNA: TGTGCCAGCAGTGAAGCGGGTCGGCTAGCGGGCACAGATACGCAGTATTTT
V gene: TRBV2
D gene: TRBD2
clone size: many
CDR3 length: 17
J gene: TRBJ2-3

CDR3 protein: CASSLGGGGDQSQHF
CDR3 DNA: TGTGCCAGCAGTTTAGGGGGGGGCGGGGATCAGTCCCAGCATTTT
V gene: TRBV27
D gene: NA
clone size: NA
CDR3 length: 15
J gene: TRBJ1-5

CDR3 protein: CASSLVVQVEYGYTF
CDR3 DNA: TGTGCCAGCAGCTTGGTAGTTCAGGTGGAGTATGGCTACACCTTC
V gene: TRBV5-5
D gene: NA
clone size: many
CDR3 length: 15
J gene: TRBJ1-2

CDR3 protein: CRATRVGGPINEQFF
CDR3 DNA: TGCAGAGCTACCAGGGTGGGAGGGCCGATCAATGAGCAGTTCTTC
V gene: TRBV20-1
D gene: TRBD2
clone size: NA
CDR3 length: 15
J gene: TRBJ2-1

CDR3 protein: CASSVGFLGTEANYGYTF
CDR3 DNA: TGTGCCAGCAGCGTAGGTTTCTTGGGGACGGAAGCTAACTATGGCTACACCTTC
V gene: TRBV9
D gene: NA
clone size: NA
CDR3 length: 18
J gene: TRBJ1-2

CDR3 protein: CSARAPVGGPLYEQYF
CDR3 DNA: TGCAGTGCTAGAGCCCCCGTGGGCGGGCCTCTCTACGAGCAGTACTTC
V gene: TRBV20-1
D gene: NA
clone size: many
CDR3 length: 16
J gene: TRBJ2-7

CDR3 protein: CASSQDSEGPSGNTIYF
CDR3 DNA: TGCGCCAGCAGCCAAGATTCAGAAGGACCCTCTGGAAACACCATATATTTT
V gene: TRBV4-3
D gene: NA
clone size: many
CDR3 length: 17
J gene: TRBJ1-3

CDR3 protein: CASIGPGSGNTIYF
CDR3 DNA: TGTGCCAGCATTGGCCCTGGGTCTGGAAACACCATATATTTT
V gene: TRBV6-5
D gene: NA
clone size: many
CDR3 length: 14
J gene: TRBJ1-3

CDR3 protein: CASRDVDTQYF
CDR3 DNA: TGTGCCAGCAGGGACGTAGATACGCAGTATTTT
V gene: TRBV3-1
D gene: NA
clone size: few
CDR3 length: 11
J gene: TRBJ2-3

CDR3 protein: CASSLYAGVSNEQFF
CDR3 DNA: TGTGCCAGCAGCTTATACGCGGGGGTGTCCAATGAGCAGTTCTTC
V gene: TRBV11-2
D gene: TRBD2
clone size: NA
CDR3 length: 15
J gene: TRBJ2-1

CDR3 protein: CASSVGVGQVADTQYF
CDR3 DNA: TGTGCCAGCAGCGTAGGCGTCGGACAGGTGGCAGATACGCAGTATTTT
V gene: TRBV9
D gene: TRBD1
clone size: many
CDR3 length: 16
J gene: TRBJ2-3

CDR3 protein: CASSEGGGGTDTQYF
CDR3 DNA: TGTGCCAGCAGCGAGGGCGGAGGGGGCACAGATACGCAGTATTTT
V gene: TRBV9
D gene: NA
clone size: few
CDR3 length: 15
J gene: TRBJ2-3